This TCR beta chain was profiled in a study of T cell responses to AZD1222 COVID-19 vaccine. Whole-study findings and limits: The reported proportion of spike-specific TCRs targeting unmutated variant regions was nearly half.

This CDR3 is 16 amino acids long. Germline V CDR1 and CDR2: LGHNA, YNFKEQ. V shed 4 bases, J shed 3 bases, and the junction held 10 bases outside the gene matches. Clones were sequenced by immunoSEQ multiplex PCR, and TCRdb holds only the in-frame ones, with some missing. The table has 55,000 to 85,000 clones, 84% seen once; the top ten hold 9.8%. About this clone: Its antigen is not identified.

The chain is built from TRBV4-2 and TRBJ2-5, with 8 nucleotides matching TRBD2. This sequence originates from an adult in good health. The sequenced sample was peripheral blood, obtained on day 0 of AZD1222 vaccination. The CDR3 loop reads CASSPGTRGGKETQYF. The CDR3 nucleotides are TGTGCCAGCAGCCCCGGGACTAGGGGAGGGAAAGAGACCCAGTACTTC.